Following are 15 T cell receptor beta chains from one sample sequenced in a study of cytomegalovirus exposure and HLA in healthy donors. The PCR had 60 Vbeta and 13 Jbeta primers. Profiling relied on immunoSEQ multiplex PCR, and the TCRdb table lists in-frame clones only, not all of them. The sample has 80,000 to 100,000 clones, roughly four fifths seen once. What was sequenced was PBMCs. All receptors come from a man in his forties in good health and CMV-seropositive.

This chain uses TRBV11-3 with TRBJ2-1; D not certain. The germline V gene has CDR1 SGHNT and CDR2 YENEEA. CDR3 length equals 13 residues. V lost 1 base and J 7 bases, leaving 8 bases between the germline ends. CDR3 coding DNA: TGTGCCAGCAGCTTAGGGTCGCGTAATGAGCAGTTCTTC. Protein: CASSLGSRNEQFF.

The chain couples TRBV5-1 to TRBJ2-2, with TRBD1 matching 8 bases. The germline V gene has CDR1 SGHRS and CDR2 YFSETQ. V lost 4 bases, J lost 4 bases, and 6 bases stayed unmatched. The CDR3 has 15 amino acids. Here the CDR3 reads CASSQQGVGTGELFF. The DNA for the CDR3 is TGCGCCAGCAGCCAACAGGGGGTCGGCACCGGGGAGCTGTTTTTT.

This clone was counted only a few times. The V call is TRBV19, the J call TRBJ2-1; 10 nucleotides line up with TRBD2. The CDR3 is made up of 15 amino acids. Germline CDR1 and CDR2: LNHDA and SQIVND (reference sequence). Trimming took 8 bases from V and 8 from J; bases not matched to a gene: 12. CDR3 coding DNA: TGTGCCAGTGAACAACTAGCGGGGTCAAGTGATGAGCAGTTCTTC. Protein: CASEQLAGSSDEQFF.

The gene calls are TRBV2 and TRBJ2-5; D unclear. The J call may be mistaken, given a closer DNA end match to TRBJ2-7. This CDR3 has 12 amino acids. Germline V lookup: CDR1 SNHLY, CDR2 FYNNEI. The CDR3 reads CASSDSSYEQYF. The CDR3 coding sequence is TGTGCCAGCAGTGACTCCTCCTACGAGCAGTACTTC.

The rearrangement links TRBV30 to TRBJ2-7, with D maybe TRBD1 (5 bases). This CDR3 region has 15 residues. V dropped 0 bases and J dropped 5 bases, with 17 bases sitting between them. Germline lookup yields CDR1 GTSNPN and CDR2 SVGIG (reference sequence). The CDR3 nucleotides read TGTGCCTGGAGTGTACCGGGCAGGGTAATCGACGAGCAGTACTTC. It yields the protein CAWSVPGRVIDEQYF.

This clone was seen only once. One junction end does not reproduce the germline sequence, and a read error may be involved. The chain carries TRBV7-9 and TRBJ2-3, with 9 nucleotides matching TRBD2. This CDR3 region has 15 residues. The germline V gene has CDR1 SEHNR and CDR2 FQNEAQ (reference sequence). In nucleotides, the CDR3 is TGTTCCAGCAGCTTAGTAGCGGGAGTCGTAGATACGCAGTATTTT. As protein: CSSSLVAGVVDTQYF.

The chain recombines TRBV11-2 with TRBJ1-1; tentative D call: TRBD1 (5 bases). The CDR3 sequence is 15 residues long. Looked up from germline, CDR1 is SGHAT and CDR2 is FQNNGV. The V end was cut by 0 bases, the J end by 2 bases, with 10 bases between. CDR3 region: CASSLEGGINTEAFF. DNA for the CDR3: TGTGCCAGCAGCTTAGAGGGGGGGATAAACACTGAAGCTTTCTTT.

V is TRBV6-1 and J is TRBJ2-3, with D perhaps matching TRBD1 (6 bases). The CDR3 loop spans 15 amino acids. Trimming removed 3 bases from V and 5 bases from J, with 15 bases in between. Per the germline V gene, CDR1 is MNHNS and CDR2 is SASEGT. Here the CDR3 DNA reads TGTGCCAGCAGTGACAGGGGTCATTCAGGAGATACGCAGTATTTT. Its protein product is CASSDRGHSGDTQYF.

This chain connects TRBV30 to TRBJ2-7; possible D gene TRBD2, 7 bases. This CDR3 has 15 amino acids. Trimming removed 2 bases from V and 2 bases from J, with 16 bases in between. CDR1 is GTSNPN and CDR2 is SVGIG in the germline V gene (reference sequence). CDR3 region: CAWSLGGGRTYEQYF. CDR3 coding DNA: TGTGCCTGGAGTTTGGGGGGCGGGAGAACCTACGAGCAGTACTTC.

The V call is TRBV6-1, the J call TRBJ2-5; weak D call: TRBD1 (6 bases). The CDR3 contains 15 residues. Trimming stripped 6 bases from V and 1 base from J, with 15 bases between. CDR1 and CDR2 from the germline V gene are MNHNS and SASEGT. For the CDR3, the DNA is TGTGCCAGCAGGGACAGTCTCCAGAGCCAAGAGACCCAGTACTTC. This codes for CASRDSLQSQETQYF.

The V and J genes are TRBV4-2 and TRBJ2-1; possibly TRBD2 for D (6 bases). Trimming took off 0 bases at V and 2 bases at J, with 11 bases between the two ends. The CDR3 has 16 amino acids. Germline CDR1 reads LGHNA; CDR2 reads YNFKEQ. In nucleotides, the CDR3 is TGTGCCAGCAGCCAAGATCGTGGCGGGGCCTACAATGAGCAGTTCTTC. Its protein is CASSQDRGGAYNEQFF.

This chain uses TRBV9 with TRBJ2-1, with 7 bases lining up with TRBD2. Germline V gene sequence: CDR1 SGDLS, CDR2 YYNGEE. V shed 3 bases, J shed 9 bases, and the junction held 9 bases outside the gene matches. The CDR3 runs to 14 residues. The CDR3 loop reads CASSESPGEGEQFF. The CDR3 DNA reads as TGTGCCAGCAGCGAATCACCGGGGGAGGGTGAGCAGTTCTTC.

The genes are TRBV9 and TRBJ2-3, with TRBD2 matching 15 bases. The length of the CDR3 is 20 residues. The germline gives CDR1 SGDLS, CDR2 YYNGEE. J was trimmed by 2 bases and V by 3 bases; bases with no gene match: 13. The CDR3 spells CASSGDGAGLAGGLTDTQYF. CDR3 coding DNA: TGTGCCAGCAGCGGCGACGGTGCGGGACTAGCGGGGGGACTCACAGATACGCAGTATTTT.

This chain uses TRBV7-9 with TRBJ2-5, with D perhaps matching TRBD2 (5 bases). V was clipped by 1 base and J by 0 bases, with 15 bases between them. This CDR3 spans 17 amino acids. Germline V lookup: CDR1 SEHNR, CDR2 FQNEAQ (reference sequence). The CDR3 region has the DNA TGTGCCAGCAGCTTAGATGATGCCCGGGGATACCAAGAGACCCAGTACTTC. This encodes CASSLDDARGYQETQYF.

The chain uses TRBV9 and TRBJ1-2; 8 bases are a match to TRBD1. V lost 5 bases, J lost 4 bases, and 10 bases stayed unmatched. Germline V gene lookup returns CDR1 SGDLS and CDR2 YYNGEE. This CDR3 has 15 amino acids. For the CDR3, the DNA is TGTGCCAGCAGTGAACAGGGGGTACGAGGCTATGGCTACACCTTC. Residues: CASSEQGVRGYGYTF.